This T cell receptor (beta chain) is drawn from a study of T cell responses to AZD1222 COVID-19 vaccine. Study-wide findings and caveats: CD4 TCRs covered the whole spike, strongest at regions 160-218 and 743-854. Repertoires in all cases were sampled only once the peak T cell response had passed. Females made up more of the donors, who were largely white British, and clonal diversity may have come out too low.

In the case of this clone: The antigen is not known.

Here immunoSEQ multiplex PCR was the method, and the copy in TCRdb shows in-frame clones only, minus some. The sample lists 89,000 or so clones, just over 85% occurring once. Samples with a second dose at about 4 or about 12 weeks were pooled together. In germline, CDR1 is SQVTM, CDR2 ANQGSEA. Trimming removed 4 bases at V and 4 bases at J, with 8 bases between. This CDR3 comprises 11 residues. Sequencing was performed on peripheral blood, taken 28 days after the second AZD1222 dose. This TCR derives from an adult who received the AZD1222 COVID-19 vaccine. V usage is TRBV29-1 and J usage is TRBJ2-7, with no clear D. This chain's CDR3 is CSVGAEYEQYF. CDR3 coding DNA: TGCAGCGTTGGTGCAGAATACGAGCAGTACTTC.